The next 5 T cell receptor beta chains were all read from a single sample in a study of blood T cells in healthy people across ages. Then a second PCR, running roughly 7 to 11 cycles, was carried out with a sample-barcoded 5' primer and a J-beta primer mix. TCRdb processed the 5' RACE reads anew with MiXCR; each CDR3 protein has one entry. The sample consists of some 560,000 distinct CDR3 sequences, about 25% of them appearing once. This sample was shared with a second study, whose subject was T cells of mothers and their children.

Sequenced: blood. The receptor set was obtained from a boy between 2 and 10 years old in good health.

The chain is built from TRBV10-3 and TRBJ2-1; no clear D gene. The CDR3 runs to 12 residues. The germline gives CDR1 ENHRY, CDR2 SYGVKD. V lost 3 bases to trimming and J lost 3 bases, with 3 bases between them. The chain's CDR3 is CAISEGYNEQFF. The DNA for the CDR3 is TGTGCCATCAGTGAAGGCTACAATGAGCAGTTCTTC.

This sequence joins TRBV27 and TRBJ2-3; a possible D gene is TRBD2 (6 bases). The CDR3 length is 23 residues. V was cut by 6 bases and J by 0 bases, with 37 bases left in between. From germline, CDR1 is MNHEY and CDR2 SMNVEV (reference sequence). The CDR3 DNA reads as TGTGCCAGCAGCCCCCCGGGAGCCACGACTACACGGAGAATAGGCACTAGCACAGATACGCAGTATTTT. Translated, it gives CASSPPGATTTRRIGTSTDTQYF.

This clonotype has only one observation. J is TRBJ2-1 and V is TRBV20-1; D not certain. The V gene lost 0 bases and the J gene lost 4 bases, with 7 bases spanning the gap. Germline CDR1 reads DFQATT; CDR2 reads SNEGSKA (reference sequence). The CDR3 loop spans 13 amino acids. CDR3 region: CSARDLGYNEQFF. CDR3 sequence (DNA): TGCAGTGCTAGAGACCTGGGTTACAATGAGCAGTTCTTC.

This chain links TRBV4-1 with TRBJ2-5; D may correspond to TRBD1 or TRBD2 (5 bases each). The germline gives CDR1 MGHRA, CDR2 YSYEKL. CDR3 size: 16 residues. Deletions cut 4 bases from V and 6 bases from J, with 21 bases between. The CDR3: CASSRRPQGPTQTQYF. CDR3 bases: TGCGCCAGCAGCCGGAGACCTCAGGGACCAACACAGACCCAGTACTTC.

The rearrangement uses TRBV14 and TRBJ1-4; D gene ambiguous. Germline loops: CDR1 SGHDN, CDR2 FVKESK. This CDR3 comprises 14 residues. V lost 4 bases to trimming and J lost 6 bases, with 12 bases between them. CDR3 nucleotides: TGTGCCAGCAGCCCGGGGTCCTGGGATGAAAAACTGTTTTTT. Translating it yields CASSPGSWDEKLFF.